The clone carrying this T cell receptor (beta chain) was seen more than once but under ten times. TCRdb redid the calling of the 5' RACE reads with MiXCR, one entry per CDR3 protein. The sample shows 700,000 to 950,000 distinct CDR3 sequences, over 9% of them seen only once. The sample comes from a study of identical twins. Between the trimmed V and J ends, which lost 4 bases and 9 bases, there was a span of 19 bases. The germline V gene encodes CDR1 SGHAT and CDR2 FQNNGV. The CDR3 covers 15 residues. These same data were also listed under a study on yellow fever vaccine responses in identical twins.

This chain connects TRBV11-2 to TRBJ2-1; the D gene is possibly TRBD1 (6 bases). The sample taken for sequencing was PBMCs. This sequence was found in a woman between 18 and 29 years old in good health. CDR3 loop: CASSSKGDPSSEQFF. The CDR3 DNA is TGTGCCAGCAGCTCCAAGGGGGACCCATCGAGTGAGCAGTTCTTC.